This TCR beta chain was sequenced in a study of T cell responses to AZD1222 COVID-19 vaccine. Assay used: immunoSEQ multiplex PCR; TCRdb lists only in-frame clones, some missing. The sample records over 150,000 clones, 90% to 95% being singletons. Germline values: CDR1 GTSNPN, CDR2 SVGIG (reference sequence). The CDR3 is made up of 15 amino acids. Trimming pared 3 bases from V and 8 bases from J, leaving 19 bases between. This sequence originates from an adult who received the MenACWY meningococcal vaccine as a control. Sequences were derived from peripheral blood, sampled 28 days after the second dose of the MenACWY control vaccine. The rearrangement uses TRBV30 and TRBJ1-4; D may be TRBD1 (6 bases). CDR3 sequence: CAWSLGSGAIEKLFF. CDR3 bases: TGTGCCTGGAGCCTGGGTTCGGGGGCGATAGAAAAACTGTTTTTT.